This T cell receptor (beta chain) is drawn from a study of blood T cell repertoires in COVID-19 (TCRdb year 2020). Concerning the study at large: Samples covering the acute and convalescent phases of COVID-19 were provided by collaborators in the United States, Italy and Spain. Deeply sampled blood TCRbeta repertoires from subjects exposed to, actively infected with, or recovered from COVID-19 were included in the dataset. Where HLA class I and class II types were available, the types were taken from metadata supplied by the sample provider, not from assay-based typing. Sample metadata almost always included a de-identified subject ID, COVID-19 status, age in years and sex. Samples came from the ongoing ImmuneRACE study (first 160 participants) plus 1,254 subjects from 6 global collaborators. The material from the prospective study consisted of cDNA or gDNA derived from T cells, B-cell-depleted T cells, or PBMCs. The repertoires were released in a freely available public database meant as a resource for research on the immune response to SARS-CoV-2.

Via the germline V gene, CDR1 is SGHTS and CDR2 YDEGEE. The CDR3 goes from the cysteine to the phenylalanine over 12 residues. Solely the CDR3 DNA is kept, with 36 bases framed from the first base. The germline ends are 7 bases apart after V is trimmed by 4 bases and J by 5 bases. TCRbeta CDR3 regions were amplified from genomic DNA by means of the immunoSEQ Assay, a bias-controlled multiplex PCR. The published analysis was carried out like this. The number of nucleated cells in each sample was estimated by amplification of reference gene primers within the assay. To quantify the absolute abundance of each unique TCRbeta CDR3 rearrangement, sequence reads were collapsed and filtered. Productive Simpson clonality was computed per sample as the square root of Simpson's diversity index over productive rearrangements. Sourced from immuneACCESS, this table was stored by TCRdb with only in-frame sequences that have V and J called. A share of the clones is absent; for the studies checked, an unresolved V gene accounts for under half, and the remainder has no known explanation. V, J and clone size reflect that table, while D and trimming were determined from the DNA. The sample contains some 130,000 clones, less than 90% of them found a single time. The ten largest clones add up to approximately 5% of the sample.

Participants in the prospective study were enrolled through a virtual design, were aged about 18 to 89 years, and lived in 20 to 30 United States geographic areas. Cohort assignment in the prospective study relied on participant-reported clinical history from a screening survey and a study questionnaire. In the prospective study, mobile phlebotomists collected whole blood, serum and a nasopharyngeal or oropharyngeal swab from each participant. Prospective study participants could optionally give additional blood draws and questionnaires over an approximately 2-month period. Before DNA extraction, prospective study blood samples were shipped either frozen or at room temperature. Results and caveats for the whole study, not just this receptor: The amount of clinical and demographic metadata varied by source and participant and was provided uncurated.

This clone was observed a single time. The antigen it binds to is not known. No much larger clone is present one base from it, and per-base qualities are unavailable. This clonotype was sampled from a man between 35 and 55 years old with acute COVID-19. The chain was built from TRBV5-8 and TRBJ1-5; the D gene assignment is ambiguous. Source material: PBMCs or T cells enriched from blood (not recorded which). The CDR3: CASSLRDQPQHF. The DNA sequence is given as TGTGCCAGCAGCCTGCGGGATCAGCCCCAGCATTTT.